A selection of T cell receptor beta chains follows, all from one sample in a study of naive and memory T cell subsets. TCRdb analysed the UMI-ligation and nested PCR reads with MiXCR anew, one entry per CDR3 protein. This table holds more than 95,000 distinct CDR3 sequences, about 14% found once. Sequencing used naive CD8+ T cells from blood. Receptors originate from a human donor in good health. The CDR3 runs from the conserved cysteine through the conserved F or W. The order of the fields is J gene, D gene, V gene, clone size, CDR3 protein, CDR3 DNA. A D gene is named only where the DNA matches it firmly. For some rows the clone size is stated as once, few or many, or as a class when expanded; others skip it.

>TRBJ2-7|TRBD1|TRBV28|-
CAALNRGSKEQYF
TGTGCCGCCTTAAACAGGGGATCGAAAGAGCAGTACTTC
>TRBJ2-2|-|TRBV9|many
CASTQGGPKPDTGELFF
TGTGCCAGCACCCAGGGGGGACCCAAGCCGGACACCGGGGAGCTGTTTTTT
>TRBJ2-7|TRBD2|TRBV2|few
CATDPSGGPSYEQYF
TGTGCCACCGATCCTAGCGGGGGCCCTTCCTACGAGCAGTACTTC
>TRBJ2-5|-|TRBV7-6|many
CASSLWGPGKTQYF
TGTGCCAGCAGCTTATGGGGACCTGGAAAGACCCAGTACTTC
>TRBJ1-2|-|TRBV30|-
CAWSVTDSSSYGYTF
TGTGCCTGGAGTGTGACGGACAGCAGTTCCTATGGCTACACCTTC
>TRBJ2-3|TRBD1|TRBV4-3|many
CASSQDPQGTASTDTQYF
TGCGCCAGCAGCCAAGATCCGCAAGGGACAGCTAGCACAGATACGCAGTATTTT
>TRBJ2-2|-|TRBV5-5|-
CASSPTLGAITSGELFF
TGTGCCAGCAGCCCTACGCTTGGGGCGATCACCTCCGGGGAGCTGTTTTTT
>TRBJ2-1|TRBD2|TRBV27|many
CASSALAGYNEQFF
TGTGCCAGCAGCGCACTAGCGGGATACAATGAGCAGTTCTTC
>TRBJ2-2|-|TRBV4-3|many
CASSPPGAGELFF
TGCGCCAGCAGCCCCCCTGGGGCCGGGGAGCTGTTTTTT
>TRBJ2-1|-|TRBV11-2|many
CASSLTGFIANEQFF
TGTGCCAGCAGCTTAACAGGGTTTATTGCGAATGAGCAGTTCTTC
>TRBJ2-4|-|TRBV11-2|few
CASSLSGGSARAKNIQYF
TGTGCCAGCAGCTTATCGGGCGGTAGCGCAAGAGCCAAAAACATTCAGTACTTC
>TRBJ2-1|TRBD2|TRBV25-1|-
CASSEYGRSSGRTEQFF
TGTGCCAGCAGTGAATATGGGAGGTCTAGCGGAAGGACTGAGCAGTTCTTC
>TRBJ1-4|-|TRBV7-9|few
CASSPVGGRKLFF
TGTGCCAGCAGCCCGGTCGGGGGACGGAAACTGTTTTTT
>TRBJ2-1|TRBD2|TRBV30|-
CAWSVASGTNNEQFF
TGTGCCTGGAGTGTAGCTAGCGGGACAAATAATGAGCAGTTCTTC
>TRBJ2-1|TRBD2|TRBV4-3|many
CASSLGLADNEQFF
TGCGCCAGCAGCCTAGGACTAGCCGACAATGAGCAGTTCTTC
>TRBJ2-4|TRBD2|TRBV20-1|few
CSAPKTSGRAKNIQYF
TGCAGTGCACCGAAGACTAGCGGGAGGGCCAAAAACATTCAGTACTTC
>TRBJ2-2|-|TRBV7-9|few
CASSAGHFTGELFF
TGTGCCAGCAGCGCGGGACACTTCACCGGGGAGCTGTTTTTT
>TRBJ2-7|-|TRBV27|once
CASSLPWGIYEQYF
TGTGCCAGCAGTTTACCGTGGGGAATCTACGAGCAGTACTTC
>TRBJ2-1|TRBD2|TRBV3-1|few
CASSQDGGLAGDNEQFF
TGTGCCAGCAGCCAAGATGGGGGACTAGCGGGAGATAATGAGCAGTTCTTC
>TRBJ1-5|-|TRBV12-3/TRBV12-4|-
CASSYDGVFQPQHF
TGTGCCAGCAGCTACGACGGGGTCTTTCAGCCCCAGCATTTT
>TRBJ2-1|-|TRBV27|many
CASSFYLNNEQFF
TGTGCCAGCAGTTTCTATCTGAACAATGAGCAGTTCTTC
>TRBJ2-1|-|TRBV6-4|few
CASTRFRRYNEQFF
TGTGCCAGCACCAGGTTTAGGAGGTACAATGAGCAGTTCTTC
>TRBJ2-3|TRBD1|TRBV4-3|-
CASSQDTEGGSLSDTQYF
TGCGCCAGCAGCCAAGATACGGAAGGGGGCAGTTTATCGGATACGCAGTATTTT
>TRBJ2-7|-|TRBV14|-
CASSLLSATYELYF
TGTGCCAGCAGCCTCTTATCAGCGACCTACGAGCTGTACTTC
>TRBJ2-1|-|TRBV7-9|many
CASSSATGLHEQFF
TGTGCCAGCAGTTCTGCTACCGGGCTGCATGAGCAGTTCTTC
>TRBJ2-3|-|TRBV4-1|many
CASRRGVGPDTQYF
TGCGCCAGCAGGAGGGGGGTGGGCCCAGATACGCAGTATTTT
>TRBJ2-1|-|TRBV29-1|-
CSVIDYEQFF
TGCAGCGTCATAGACTATGAGCAGTTCTTC
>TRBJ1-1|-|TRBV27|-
CASRSTGVWTEAFF
TGTGCCAGCAGGTCCACAGGTGTATGGACTGAAGCTTTCTTT
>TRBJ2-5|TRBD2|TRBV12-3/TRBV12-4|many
CASRLAGDQETQYF
TGTGCCAGCAGGCTCGCGGGGGACCAAGAGACCCAGTACTTC
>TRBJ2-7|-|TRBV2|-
CASSEWREQYF
TGTGCCAGCAGTGAGTGGCGGGAGCAGTACTTC
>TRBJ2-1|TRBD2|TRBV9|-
CASSGSTGAGLADYNEQFF
TGTGCCAGCAGCGGCTCGACAGGGGCGGGACTAGCGGACTACAATGAGCAGTTCTTC